The TCR beta chain under discussion was sequenced for a study of response to subunit inactivated influenza vaccine. Study-level results: The authors offered the suggestion that each seasonal influenza vaccination recruits few new T cells.

This CDR3 has 15 residues. V dropped 0 bases and J dropped 7 bases, with 13 bases sitting between them. Germline CDR1 and CDR2: LNHNV and YYDKDF (reference sequence). Details on this clonotype: Its target is unknown.

From the RT-PCR reads, TCRdb called clonotypes with MiXCR, one entry per CDR3 protein. The table lists around 480,000 distinct CDR3 sequences, about 15% of them singletons. V gene TRBV15 combines with J gene TRBJ2-1; D tentatively fits TRBD1 or TRBD2 (5 bases each). Material: CD4+ T cells sorted from PBMCs, obtained roughly 24 months after vaccination. The receptor was isolated from a man aged 50-75 years who received an inactivated influenza vaccine. The CDR3 region is CATSRDLLGENEQFF. The CDR3 DNA reads TGTGCCACCAGCAGAGATCTCTTGGGGGAGAATGAGCAGTTCTTC. The variable domain in full, with the rest retrieved from reference TRBV15 and TRBJ2-1, is DAMVIQNPRYQVTQFGKPVTLSCSQTLNHNVMYWYQQKSSQAPKLLFHYYDKDFNNEADTPDNFQSRRPNTSFCFLDIRSPGLGDTAMYLCATSRDLLGENEQFFGPGTRLTVL.